The rows below give T cell receptor beta chains drawn from one sample of a study of blood T cell repertoires in COVID-19. This table comes from immunoSEQ multiplex PCR, and its TCRdb copy is limited to in-frame clones, with some not included. The profile shows over 150,000 clones, roughly four fifths of them singletons. The material sequenced was peripheral blood. Source of these receptors: a woman aged 60-75 years with COVID-19, enrolled during active disease. Both conserved end residues are part of each CDR3. A D gene is named only where the DNA matches it firmly. A clone size is listed for some rows: how often the clone was seen (once, few, many), or a class if it is expanded.

TRBV10-3	TRBJ2-7	TRBD2	.	TGTGCCATCAGTGATGTTAGCGGGAGGATCGAGCAGTACTTC	CAISDVSGRIEQYF
TRBV11-2	TRBJ1-1	TRBD1	.	TGTGCCAGCAGCTCCAACAGGGGTTTACGGACTGAAGCTTTCTTT	CASSSNRGLRTEAFF
TRBV11-2	TRBJ1-2	.	.	TGTGCCAGCAGCTTAGATCATGGCGGGGCTTCTCATGGCTACACCTTC	CASSLDHGGASHGYTF
TRBV20-1	TRBJ1-2	TRBD1	.	TGCAGTGCCTGGGGACAGGGGTTTTACACCTTC	CSAWGQGFYTF
TRBV27	TRBJ1-1	TRBD1	.	TGTGCCAGCATCCCACGTAGGGGGCAGGGTAAAGTGGCCACTGAAGCTTTCTTT	CASIPRRGQGKVATEAFF
TRBV7-3	TRBJ2-3	.	.	TGTGCCAGCAGCTTAGGAGCGTTGGAGTCCACAGATACGCAGTATTTT	CASSLGALESTDTQYF
TRBV7-3	TRBJ2-3	.	.	TGTGCCAGCAGCCCTAATCCGGGACTCGGAGATACGCAGTATTTT	CASSPNPGLGDTQYF
TRBV25-1	TRBJ1-2	TRBD1	.	TGTGCCAGCAGTGAATCCTCAGAGGGGACAGGGGGTGGCTACACCTTC	CASSESSEGTGGGYTF
TRBV19	TRBJ1-5	.	.	TGTGCCAGTAGTATAGAGGGCACAGGCCTCAATCAGCCCCAGCATTTT	CASSIEGTGLNQPQHF
TRBV5-6	TRBJ2-2	.	.	TGTGCCAGCAGCTTGACGTACTTCACAGAGACCGGGGAGCTGTTTTTT	CASSLTYFTETGELFF
TRBV23-1	TRBJ2-5	.	.	TGCGCCAGCAGTCAAAAAAGAGACAGCCAAGAGACCCAGTACTTC	CASSQKRDSQETQYF
TRBV19	TRBJ1-2	TRBD1	.	TGTGCCAGTAGTCCTTCGACAGGGGGCACGGGTGGCTACACCTTC	CASSPSTGGTGGYTF
TRBV4-1	TRBJ1-2	TRBD1	.	TGCGCCAGCAGAACCGGGACAGGGGCGTTCGGCTATGGCTACACCTTC	CASRTGTGAFGYGYTF
TRBV7-9	TRBJ1-1	TRBD1	.	TGTGCCAGCAGCCCACTGGACAGGGGGCAGGCTGAAGCTTTCTTT	CASSPLDRGQAEAFF
TRBV28	TRBJ1-5	.	.	TGTGCCAGCAGCCCTAACGGGGAGACTCAGGGGAAGCCCCAGCATTTT	CASSPNGETQGKPQHF
TRBV6-1	TRBJ2-1	TRBD2	once	TGTGCCAGCAGTGGACTAGCGGGAGGGACCTACAATGAGCAGTTCTTC	CASSGLAGGTYNEQFF
TRBV4-1	TRBJ1-3	TRBD1	once	TGCGCCAGCAGTCTCGACAGGGGTCACACCATATATTTT	CASSLDRGHTIYF